Presented here are 16 T cell receptor beta chains from one specimen sequenced in a study of blood T cells in healthy people across ages. With a J-beta primer mix and a sample-barcoded 5' primer, a second PCR ran roughly 7 to 11 cycles. TCRdb re-analysed the 5' RACE reads in MiXCR, keeping a single row per CDR3 protein. This sample yields roughly 1,000,000 distinct CDR3 sequences, of which roughly a quarter are seen a single time; about 0.8% belongs to the top ten. The same sample was also studied in work on T cells of mothers and their children.

The source material was blood. These TCRs come from a girl aged 2 to 9 in good health.

V and J are TRBV5-1 and TRBJ1-2, with a possible D match to TRBD1 (5 bases). CDR1 and CDR2 (germline): SGHRS, YFSETQ. The CDR3 runs 16 residues. Between the trimmed V and J ends, which lost 2 bases and 6 bases, there was a span of 20 bases. The CDR3 nucleotides read TGCGCCAGCAGCTTCGTCGGGGCCGCCCTGGATGATGGCTACACCTTC. It translates to CASSFVGAALDDGYTF.

This clonotype was detected ten times or more. The chain joins TRBV9 to TRBJ2-3, with no clear D. This CDR3 is 13 amino acids long. With 5 bases removed from V and 6 bases from J, the gap between germline ends came to 13 bases. Germline assignment: CDR1 SGDLS and CDR2 YYNGEE. CDR3 residues: CASSGPQSDTQYF. The DNA for the CDR3 is TGTGCCAGCAGTGGACCCCAATCGGATACGCAGTATTTT.

V gene TRBV12-3 or TRBV12-4 combines with J gene TRBJ1-2, with D unclear. V was pared by 5 bases and J by 4 bases, with 20 bases between. This CDR3 has 16 residues. This CDR3 reads CASSGIISDKSYGYTF. The CDR3 nucleotides are TGTGCCAGCAGTGGAATAATCTCCGACAAGAGCTATGGCTACACCTTC.

In this sample, this clonotype turned up a few times. J is TRBJ2-5 and V is TRBV28, with TRBD2 as a possible D gene (5 bases). The J call may be in error: the DNA end matches TRBJ2-1 better. The CDR3 is 14 residues long. Germline V lookup: CDR1 MDHEN, CDR2 SYDVKM. CDR3 coding DNA: TGTGCCAGCAGTTTACGCCTAGCACCCAATGAGCAGTTCTTC. It specifies CASSLRLAPNEQFF.

A few counts support this clonotype. This rearrangement joins TRBV5-1 to TRBJ2-5; D unresolved. TRBJ2-7 explains the end of the DNA better; the J call may be wrong. Per the germline V gene, CDR1 is SGHRS and CDR2 is YFSETQ. The CDR3 has 14 amino acids. This chain's CDR3 is CASSLAIRSYEQYF. CDR3 in DNA: TGCGCCAGCAGCTTGGCGATCAGATCCTACGAGCAGTACTTC.

This clonotype occurred a few times. The genes are TRBV2 and TRBJ1-1; D is uncertain. The CDR3 is made up of 13 amino acids. With 8 bases removed from V and 2 bases from J, the gap between germline ends came to 12 bases. Per germline, CDR1 SNHLY and CDR2 FYNNEI. The CDR3 loop is CASQQRANTEAFF. For the CDR3, the DNA is TGTGCCAGCCAACAGCGAGCCAACACTGAAGCTTTCTTT.

This rearrangement joins TRBV6-1 to TRBJ2-2, with TRBD2 identical over 11 bases. After removal of 5 bases from V and 5 bases from J, the junction contained 13 bases not matched to a gene. Germline V CDR1 and CDR2: MNHNS, SASEGT. The CDR3 runs 18 residues. The CDR3 DNA sequence: TGTGCCAGCAGTCCCCTCCGGACTAGCGGGCCAGCGACCGGGGAGCTGTTTTTT. Its translation: CASSPLRTSGPATGELFF.

The table lists this clonotype with a count of one. This CDR3 reads CASSFHQRGETQYF. As DNA, the CDR3 is TGTGCCAGCAGCTTCCATCAGCGGGGTGAGACCCAGTACTTC. The chain uses TRBV7-2 and TRBJ2-5, with 7 positions matching TRBD2. This CDR3 has 14 amino acids. CDR1 and CDR2 from the germline V gene are SGHTA and FQGNSA. Germline trimming cut 3 bases from V and 5 bases from J; bases unmatched to any gene: 6.

The J gene is TRBJ2-5, the V gene TRBV5-1; either TRBD1 or TRBD2 may fit D (5 bases each). This CDR3 region has 16 residues. Germline V lookup: CDR1 SGHRS, CDR2 YFSETQ. Trimming removed 3 bases at V and 1 base at J, with 16 bases between. The CDR3 region is CASSSELGTAQETQYF. In nucleotides, the CDR3 is TGCGCCAGCAGCTCCGAATTAGGGACGGCCCAAGAGACCCAGTACTTC.

This clonotype was seen more than once but under ten times. V is TRBV20-1 and J is TRBJ2-1; D perhaps matches TRBD1 (6 bases). Germline-derived CDR1 and CDR2 are DFQATT and SNEGSKA (reference sequence). V was trimmed by 6 bases and J by 4 bases, leaving 16 bases between them. The CDR3 totals 14 residues. CDR3 in amino acids: CSAEGGHSYNEQFF. The CDR3 nucleotides read TGCAGTGCAGAAGGGGGACACTCGTACAATGAGCAGTTCTTC.

This clonotype has more than one count but fewer than ten. The genes are TRBV28 and TRBJ2-6, with a weak D call TRBD1 (6 bases). CDR3 length equals 16 residues. Trimming stripped 3 bases from V and 5 bases from J, with 14 bases between. Germline CDR1 reads MDHEN; CDR2 reads SYDVKM. The CDR3 is CASSFPPGQRANVLTF. For the CDR3, the DNA is TGTGCCAGCAGTTTCCCCCCGGGACAAAGGGCCAACGTCCTGACTTTC.

J is TRBJ2-5 and V is TRBV5-1, with 9 bases aligning to TRBD1. The closer fit of TRBJ2-1 to the DNA end suggests the J call may be wrong. Germline V gene sequence: CDR1 SGHRS, CDR2 YFSETQ. The CDR3 contains 14 residues. CDR3 protein: CASRIGQGSNEQFF. The CDR3 region has the DNA TGCGCCAGCAGAATCGGACAGGGGAGCAATGAGCAGTTCTTC.

The chain links TRBV21-1 to TRBJ2-7; whether TRBD1, the table's D call, matches the DNA was not checked. TRBV21-1 has pseudogene status. This CDR3 is built from 15 residues. The CDR3 DNA is TGTGCCAGCTCTCTCAGAGGGGGCAGAACTAACGAGCAGTACTTC. Translating it yields CASSLRGGRTNEQYF.

V usage is TRBV20-1 and J usage is TRBJ2-1; 10 bases are a match to TRBD2. CDR1 is DFQATT, CDR2 SNEGSKA, per germline (reference sequence). Losses at the gene ends were 5 bases for V and 10 bases for J; bases not matched to a gene: 23. CDR3 length: 18 amino acids. CDR3 sequence reads: CSAATSGNSPPTHFEQFF. CDR3 DNA: TGCAGTGCTGCTACTAGCGGGAACAGCCCCCCGACACATTTCGAGCAGTTCTTC.

The chain is built from TRBV29-1 and TRBJ2-1; 8 nucleotides agree with TRBD2. V lost 0 bases, J lost 4 bases, and 11 bases stayed unmatched. The V gene's germline CDR1 is SQVTM and CDR2 ANQGSEA. The CDR3 consists of 17 residues. CDR3 amino acids: CSVEDGISGERYNEQFF. CDR3 nucleotides: TGCAGCGTTGAAGATGGTATTAGCGGGGAAAGGTACAATGAGCAGTTCTTC.

This clonotype was detected many times. At one end, the junction sequence differs from germline, possibly due to a read error. V is TRBV4-1 and J is TRBJ1-4; D not certain. The CDR3 sequence is 11 residues long. Germline lookup yields CDR1 MGHRA and CDR2 YSYEKL. The CDR3 DNA reads as TGTGCCAGCAGCCAAGATGAAAAACTGTTTTTT. Its protein is CASSQDEKLFF.